Listed here is a single T cell receptor beta chain. The data derive from a study of technical replicates of blood from several donors. V lost 0 bases to trimming and J lost 2 bases; unmatched junction nucleotides: 6. The CDR3 consists of 17 residues. CDR1 and CDR2 from the germline V gene are MNHEY and SMNVEV (reference sequence). This table comes from immunoSEQ multiplex PCR, and its TCRdb copy is limited to in-frame clones, with some not included. Among approximately 82,000 clones listed, approximately 94% were seen once. Sequences were obtained from T cells isolated from PBMCs. This chain uses TRBV27 with TRBJ2-1; 8 bases align to TRBD2. The sequence was obtained from a human donor in good health. CDR3 bases: TGTGCCAGCAGTTTATCGCGTCTAGCGGGTGCCTACAATGAGCAGTTCTTC. This sequence encodes CASSLSRLAGAYNEQFF.